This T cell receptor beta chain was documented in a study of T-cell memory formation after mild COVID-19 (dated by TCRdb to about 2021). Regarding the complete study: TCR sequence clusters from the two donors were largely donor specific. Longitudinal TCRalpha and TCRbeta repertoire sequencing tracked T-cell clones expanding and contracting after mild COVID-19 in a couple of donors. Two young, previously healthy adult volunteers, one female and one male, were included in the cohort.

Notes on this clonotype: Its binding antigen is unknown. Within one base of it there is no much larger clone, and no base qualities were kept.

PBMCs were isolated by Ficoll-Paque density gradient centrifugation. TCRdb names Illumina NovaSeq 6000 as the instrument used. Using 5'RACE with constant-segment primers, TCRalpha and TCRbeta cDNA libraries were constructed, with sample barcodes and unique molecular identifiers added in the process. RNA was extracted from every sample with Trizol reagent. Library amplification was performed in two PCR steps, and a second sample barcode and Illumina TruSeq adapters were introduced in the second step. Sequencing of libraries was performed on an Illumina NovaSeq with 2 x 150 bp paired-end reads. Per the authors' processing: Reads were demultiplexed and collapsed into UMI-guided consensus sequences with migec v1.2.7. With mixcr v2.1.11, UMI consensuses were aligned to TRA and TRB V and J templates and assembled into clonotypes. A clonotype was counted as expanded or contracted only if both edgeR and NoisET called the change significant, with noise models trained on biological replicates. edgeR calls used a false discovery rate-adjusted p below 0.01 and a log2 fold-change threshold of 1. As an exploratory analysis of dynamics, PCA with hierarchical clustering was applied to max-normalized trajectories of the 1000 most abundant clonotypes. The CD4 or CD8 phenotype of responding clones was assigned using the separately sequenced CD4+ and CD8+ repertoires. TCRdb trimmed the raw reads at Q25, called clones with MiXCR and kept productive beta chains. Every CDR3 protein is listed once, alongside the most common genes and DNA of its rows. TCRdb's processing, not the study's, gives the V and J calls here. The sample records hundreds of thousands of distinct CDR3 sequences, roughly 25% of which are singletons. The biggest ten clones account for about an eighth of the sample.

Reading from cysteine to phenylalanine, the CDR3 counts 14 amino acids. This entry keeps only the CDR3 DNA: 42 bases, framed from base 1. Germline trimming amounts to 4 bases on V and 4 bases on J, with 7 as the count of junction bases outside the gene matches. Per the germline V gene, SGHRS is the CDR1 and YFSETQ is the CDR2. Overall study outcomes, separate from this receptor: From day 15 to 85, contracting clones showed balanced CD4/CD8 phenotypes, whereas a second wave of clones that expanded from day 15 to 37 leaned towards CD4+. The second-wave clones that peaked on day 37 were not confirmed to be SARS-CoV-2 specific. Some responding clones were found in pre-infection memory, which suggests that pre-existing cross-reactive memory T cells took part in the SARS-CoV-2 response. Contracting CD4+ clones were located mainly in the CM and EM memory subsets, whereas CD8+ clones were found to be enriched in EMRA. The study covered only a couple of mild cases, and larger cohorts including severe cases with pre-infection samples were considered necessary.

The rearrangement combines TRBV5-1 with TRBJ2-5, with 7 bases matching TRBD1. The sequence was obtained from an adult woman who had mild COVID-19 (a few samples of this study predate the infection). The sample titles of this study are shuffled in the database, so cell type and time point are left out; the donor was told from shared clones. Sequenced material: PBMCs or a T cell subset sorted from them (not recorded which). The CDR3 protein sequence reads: CASSIRQGTETQYF. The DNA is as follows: TGCGCCAGCAGCATACGACAGGGTACAGAGACCCAGTACTTC.